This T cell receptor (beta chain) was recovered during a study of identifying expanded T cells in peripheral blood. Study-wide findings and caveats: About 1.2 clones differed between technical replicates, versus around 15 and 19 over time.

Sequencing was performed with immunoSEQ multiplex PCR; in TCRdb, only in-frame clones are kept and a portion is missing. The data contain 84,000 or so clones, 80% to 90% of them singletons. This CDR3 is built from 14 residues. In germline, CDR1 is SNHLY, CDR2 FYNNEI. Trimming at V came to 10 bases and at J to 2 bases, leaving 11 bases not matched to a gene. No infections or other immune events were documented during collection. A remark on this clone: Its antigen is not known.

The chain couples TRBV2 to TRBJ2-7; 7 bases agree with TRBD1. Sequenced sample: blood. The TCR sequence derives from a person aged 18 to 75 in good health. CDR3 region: CATSGTEDTYEQYF. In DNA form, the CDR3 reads TGTGCCACCTCGGGGACAGAAGATACCTACGAGCAGTACTTC.